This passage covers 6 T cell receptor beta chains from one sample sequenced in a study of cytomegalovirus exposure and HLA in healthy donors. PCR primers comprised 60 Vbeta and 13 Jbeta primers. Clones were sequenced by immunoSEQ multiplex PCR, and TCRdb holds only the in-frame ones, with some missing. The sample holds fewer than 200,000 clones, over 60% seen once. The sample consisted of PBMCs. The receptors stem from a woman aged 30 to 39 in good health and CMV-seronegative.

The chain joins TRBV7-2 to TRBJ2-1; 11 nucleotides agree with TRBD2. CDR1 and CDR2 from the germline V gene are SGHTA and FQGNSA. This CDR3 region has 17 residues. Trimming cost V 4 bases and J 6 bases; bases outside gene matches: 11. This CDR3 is CASSSLVLAGVPNEQFF. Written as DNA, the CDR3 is TGTGCCAGCAGCTCCCTTGTACTAGCGGGGGTCCCCAATGAGCAGTTCTTC.

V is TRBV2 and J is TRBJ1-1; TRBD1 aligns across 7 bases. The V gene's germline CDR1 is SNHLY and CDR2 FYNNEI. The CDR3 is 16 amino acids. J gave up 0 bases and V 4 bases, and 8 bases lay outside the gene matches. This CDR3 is CASSVSGQALNTEAFF. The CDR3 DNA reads TGTGCCAGCAGTGTATCAGGACAGGCGCTGAACACTGAAGCTTTCTTT.

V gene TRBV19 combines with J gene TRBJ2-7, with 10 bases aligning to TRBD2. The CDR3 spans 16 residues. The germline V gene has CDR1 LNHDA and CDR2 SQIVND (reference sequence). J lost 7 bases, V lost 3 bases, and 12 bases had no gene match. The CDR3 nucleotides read TGTGCCAGTAGTATGGCCTCCGGAGCGGGAGGGCGTGAGCAGTACTTC. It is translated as CASSMASGAGGREQYF.

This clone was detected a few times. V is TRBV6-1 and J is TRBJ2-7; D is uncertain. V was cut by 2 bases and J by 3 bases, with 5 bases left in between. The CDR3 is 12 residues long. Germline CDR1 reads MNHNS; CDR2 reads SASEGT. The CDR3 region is CASSESRYEQYF. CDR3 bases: TGTGCCAGCAGTGAAAGCCGCTACGAGCAGTACTTC.

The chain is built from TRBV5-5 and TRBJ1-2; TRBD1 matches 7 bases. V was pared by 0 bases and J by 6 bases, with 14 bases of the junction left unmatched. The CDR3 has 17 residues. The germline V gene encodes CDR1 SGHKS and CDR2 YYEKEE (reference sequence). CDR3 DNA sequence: TGTGCCAGCAGCTTGGTATCCAGGGGGGTTTGGAACAATGGCTACACCTTC. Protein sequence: CASSLVSRGVWNNGYTF.

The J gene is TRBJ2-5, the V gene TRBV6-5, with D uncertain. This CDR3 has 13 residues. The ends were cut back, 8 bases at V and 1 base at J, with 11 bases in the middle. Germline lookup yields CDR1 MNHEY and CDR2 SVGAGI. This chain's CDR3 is CASSRPPQETQYF. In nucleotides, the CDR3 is TGTGCCAGCTCGCGGCCCCCCCAAGAGACCCAGTACTTC.